This entry concerns a single TCR beta chain. V dropped 4 bases and J dropped 7; count of bases not matched to a gene: 7. The CDR3 is 15 residues long. Per the germline V gene, CDR1 is MRHNA and CDR2 is SNTAGT. This record belongs to a study of blood T cell repertoires in COVID-19. Authors' methods: Estimation of nucleated cell counts was performed using reference gene primer amplification. Produced via immunoSEQ multiplex PCR; TCRdb's table is partial and in-frame only. The DNA gave D and trimming, while V, J and clone size come from that table. The data show over 250,000 clones, approximately 83% seen once.

This TCR was recovered from a woman in her 70s with acute or convalescent COVID-19. V usage is TRBV6-4 and J usage is TRBJ1-4; 9 bases fit TRBD1. Material for sequencing was peripheral blood. CDR3 bases: TGTGCCAGCAGTGCTCATCCGGGACAGGGTGAAAAACTGTTTTTT. Its protein product is CASSAHPGQGEKLFF.